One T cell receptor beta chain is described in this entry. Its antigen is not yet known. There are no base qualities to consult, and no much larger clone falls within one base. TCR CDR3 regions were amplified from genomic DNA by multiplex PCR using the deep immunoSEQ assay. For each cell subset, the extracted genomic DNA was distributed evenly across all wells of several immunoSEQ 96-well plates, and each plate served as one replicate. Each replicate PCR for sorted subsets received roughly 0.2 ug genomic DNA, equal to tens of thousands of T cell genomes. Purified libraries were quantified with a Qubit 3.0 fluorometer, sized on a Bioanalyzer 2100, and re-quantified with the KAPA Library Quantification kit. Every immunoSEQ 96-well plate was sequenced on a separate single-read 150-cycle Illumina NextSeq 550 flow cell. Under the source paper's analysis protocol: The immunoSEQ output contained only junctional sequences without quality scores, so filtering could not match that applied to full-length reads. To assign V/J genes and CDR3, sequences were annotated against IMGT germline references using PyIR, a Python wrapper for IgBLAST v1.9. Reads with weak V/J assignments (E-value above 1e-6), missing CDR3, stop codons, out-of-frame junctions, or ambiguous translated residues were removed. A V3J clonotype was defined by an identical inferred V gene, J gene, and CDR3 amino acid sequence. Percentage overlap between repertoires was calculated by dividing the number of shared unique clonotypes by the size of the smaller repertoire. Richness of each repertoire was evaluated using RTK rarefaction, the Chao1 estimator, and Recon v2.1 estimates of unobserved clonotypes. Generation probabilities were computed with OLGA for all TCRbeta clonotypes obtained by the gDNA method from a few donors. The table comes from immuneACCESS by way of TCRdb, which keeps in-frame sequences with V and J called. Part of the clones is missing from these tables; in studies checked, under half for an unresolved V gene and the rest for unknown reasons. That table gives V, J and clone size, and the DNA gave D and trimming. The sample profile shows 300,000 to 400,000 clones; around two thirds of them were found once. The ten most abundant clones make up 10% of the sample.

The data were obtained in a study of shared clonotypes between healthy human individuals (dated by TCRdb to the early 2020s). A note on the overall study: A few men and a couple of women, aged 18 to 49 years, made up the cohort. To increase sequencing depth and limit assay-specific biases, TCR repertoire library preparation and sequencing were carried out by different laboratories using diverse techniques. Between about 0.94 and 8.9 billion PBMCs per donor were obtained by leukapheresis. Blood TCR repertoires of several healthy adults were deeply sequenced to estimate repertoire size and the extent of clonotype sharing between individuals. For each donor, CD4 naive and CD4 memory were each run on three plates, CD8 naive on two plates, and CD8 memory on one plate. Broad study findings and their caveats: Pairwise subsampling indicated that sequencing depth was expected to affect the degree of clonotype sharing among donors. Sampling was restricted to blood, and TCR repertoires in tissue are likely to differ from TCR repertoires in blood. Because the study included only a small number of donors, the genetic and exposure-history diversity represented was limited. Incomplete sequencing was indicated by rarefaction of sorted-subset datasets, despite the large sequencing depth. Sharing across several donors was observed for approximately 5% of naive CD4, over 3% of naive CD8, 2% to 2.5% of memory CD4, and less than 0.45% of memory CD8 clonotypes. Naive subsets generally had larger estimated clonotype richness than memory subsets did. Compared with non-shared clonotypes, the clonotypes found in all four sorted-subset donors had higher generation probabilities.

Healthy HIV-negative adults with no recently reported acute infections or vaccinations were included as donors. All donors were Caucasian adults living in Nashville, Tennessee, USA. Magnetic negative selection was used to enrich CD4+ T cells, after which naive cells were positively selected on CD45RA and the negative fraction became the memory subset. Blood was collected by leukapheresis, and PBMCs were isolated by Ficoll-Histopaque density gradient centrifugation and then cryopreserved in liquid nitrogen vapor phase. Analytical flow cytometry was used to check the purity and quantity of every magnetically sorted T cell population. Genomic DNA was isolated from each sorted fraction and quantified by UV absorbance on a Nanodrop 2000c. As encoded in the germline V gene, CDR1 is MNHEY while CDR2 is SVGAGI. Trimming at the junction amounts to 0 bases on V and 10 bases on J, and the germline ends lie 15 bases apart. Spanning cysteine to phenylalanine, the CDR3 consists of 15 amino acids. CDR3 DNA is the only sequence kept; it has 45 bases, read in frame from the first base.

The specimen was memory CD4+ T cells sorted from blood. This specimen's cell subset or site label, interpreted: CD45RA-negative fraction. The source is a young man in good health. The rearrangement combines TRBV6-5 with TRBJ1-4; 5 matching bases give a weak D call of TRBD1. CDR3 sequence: CASSYSSGGRGKLFF. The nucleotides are TGTGCCAGCAGTTACTCGAGCGGGGGGAGGGGAAAACTGTTTTTT.